This T cell receptor beta chain was identified during a study of early T cells in non-severe SARS-CoV-2 infection. The sample holds a few counts of this clonotype. Via MiXCR, TCRdb re-called the 5' RACE reads, giving one row per CDR3 protein. The sample shows over 50,000 distinct CDR3 sequences, about 15% of them seen only once. CDR1 is SGHTA and CDR2 is FQGTGA in the germline V gene. CDR3 size: 12 residues. The V gene lost 11 bases and the J gene lost 8 bases, with 16 bases spanning the gap. The V call is TRBV7-3, the J call TRBJ2-4, with D perhaps assigned TRBD1 or TRBD2 (5 bases each). The sequencing here drew on whole blood, taken at baseline. The sequence was obtained from an adult who was a healthcare worker with PCR-confirmed SARS-CoV-2 infection or an uninfected control (not recorded which). DNA of the CDR3: TGTGCCGGGACGATGGGTCCGGACATTCAGTACTTC. This translates into CAGTMGPDIQYF.